The rows below give T cell receptor beta chains drawn from one sample of a study of T-cell memory formation after mild COVID-19. TCRdb called the 5' RACE reads again in MiXCR, with one record for every CDR3 protein. This table holds 350,000 to 550,000 distinct CDR3 sequences, more than 15% found once. Source material: PBMCs or a T cell subset sorted from them (not recorded which). Receptor source: a young man who had mild COVID-19 (a few samples of this study predate the infection). Cell type and time point are not known. Each CDR3 is given with its conserved first and last residue. Fields, in order: clone size, D gene, J gene, V gene, CDR3 DNA, CDR3 protein. D genes are given only for firm matches. Clone size is given for some rows only: seen once, a few or many times, or a class if the clone is expanded.

clone_size: few; d_call: NA; j_call: TRBJ1-3; v_call: TRBV7-8; cdr3_nt: TGTGCCAGCAGCTTAGGCGGGGGGACTGGAAACACCATATATTTT; cdr3_aa: CASSLGGGTGNTIYF
clone_size: NA; d_call: TRBD1; j_call: TRBJ1-2; v_call: TRBV4-3; cdr3_nt: TGCGCCAGCAGCCAGAGAGACAGGGGCGGGGGCTACACCTTC; cdr3_aa: CASSQRDRGGGYTF
clone_size: few; d_call: TRBD1; j_call: TRBJ2-2; v_call: TRBV5-1; cdr3_nt: TGCGCCAGCAGCACCCAGACAGGGGGGACCGGGGAGCTGTTTTTT; cdr3_aa: CASSTQTGGTGELFF
clone_size: few; d_call: NA; j_call: TRBJ2-7; v_call: TRBV6-6; cdr3_nt: TGTGCCAGCAGTTATCTTCCCCCCCCTTTCTACGAGCAGTACTTC; cdr3_aa: CASSYLPPPFYEQYF
clone_size: many; d_call: TRBD2; j_call: TRBJ2-3; v_call: TRBV4-2; cdr3_nt: TGTGCCAGCAGCCAAGACCCCGGGACTAGCGGATTCACAGATACGCAGTATTTT; cdr3_aa: CASSQDPGTSGFTDTQYF
clone_size: NA; d_call: TRBD1; j_call: TRBJ1-1; v_call: TRBV7-2; cdr3_nt: TGTGCCAGCAGCATTCAGGGGGCCGGTGAAGCTTTCTTT; cdr3_aa: CASSIQGAGEAFF
clone_size: few; d_call: TRBD1; j_call: TRBJ1-3; v_call: TRBV7-2; cdr3_nt: TGTGCCAGCAGCCGGACAGGCTCTGGAAACACCATATATTTT; cdr3_aa: CASSRTGSGNTIYF
clone_size: many; d_call: NA; j_call: TRBJ1-1; v_call: TRBV6-5; cdr3_nt: TGTGCCAGCACCAAATTAACCGGGACAACAGCTTTCTTT; cdr3_aa: CASTKLTGTTAFF
clone_size: few; d_call: TRBD1; j_call: TRBJ2-7; v_call: TRBV6-6; cdr3_nt: TGTGCCAGCAGACCTAACACAGGGGGCTCCCTCTACGAGCAGTACTTC; cdr3_aa: CASRPNTGGSLYEQYF
clone_size: NA; d_call: TRBD1; j_call: TRBJ1-6; v_call: TRBV19; cdr3_nt: TGTGCCAGTAAGAAGGACAGGGATTCAAGCTCCTATAATTCACCCCTCCACTTT; cdr3_aa: CASKKDRDSSSYNSPLHF
clone_size: few; d_call: TRBD1; j_call: TRBJ2-3; v_call: TRBV20-1; cdr3_nt: TGCAGGGGACAGGGTCGGGGCGATACGCAGTATTTT; cdr3_aa: CRGQGRGDTQYF
clone_size: few; d_call: TRBD1; j_call: TRBJ2-7; v_call: TRBV5-1; cdr3_nt: TGCGCCAGCAGCGCCGGGACAGCGAACACCTACGAGCAGTACTTC; cdr3_aa: CASSAGTANTYEQYF
clone_size: NA; d_call: TRBD1; j_call: TRBJ1-1; v_call: TRBV28; cdr3_nt: TGTGCCACCAGGTGGTCGACAGGGGGCCCAGGCACTGAAGCTTTCTTT; cdr3_aa: CATRWSTGGPGTEAFF
clone_size: NA; d_call: NA; j_call: TRBJ2-4; v_call: TRBV12-3/TRBV12-4; cdr3_nt: TGTGCCAGCAGTTCATACCCGGGGGCCGAAAACATTCAGTACTTC; cdr3_aa: CASSSYPGAENIQYF
clone_size: few; d_call: NA; j_call: TRBJ2-1; v_call: TRBV15; cdr3_nt: TGTGCCACCAGGGACAGCTACAATGAGCAGTTCTTC; cdr3_aa: CATRDSYNEQFF
clone_size: NA; d_call: NA; j_call: TRBJ2-7; v_call: TRBV3-1; cdr3_nt: TGTGCCAGCAGCCAAGTTCCCCAGGGGCTTAGCGAGCAGTACTTC; cdr3_aa: CASSQVPQGLSEQYF
clone_size: NA; d_call: NA; j_call: TRBJ1-2; v_call: TRBV5-1; cdr3_nt: TGCGCCAGCAGCTTGGTTCCCGGGGACATTGACTCCTATGGCTACACCTTC; cdr3_aa: CASSLVPGDIDSYGYTF
clone_size: few; d_call: NA; j_call: TRBJ2-1; v_call: TRBV6-5; cdr3_nt: TGTGCCAGCAGTTCGACGGAGGCCCGGAGTGGTGAGCAGTTCTTC; cdr3_aa: CASSSTEARSGEQFF
clone_size: NA; d_call: NA; j_call: TRBJ1-5; v_call: TRBV6-2/TRBV6-3; cdr3_nt: TGTGCCAGCAGTTACGACAGACTCCGTAATCAGCCCCAGCATTTT; cdr3_aa: CASSYDRLRNQPQHF
clone_size: NA; d_call: TRBD1; j_call: TRBJ1-2; v_call: TRBV5-5; cdr3_nt: TGTGCCAGCAGCTTGCAACAGGGGGCGGAGGGCTACACCTTC; cdr3_aa: CASSLQQGAEGYTF
clone_size: few; d_call: NA; j_call: TRBJ2-5; v_call: TRBV7-7; cdr3_nt: TGTGCCAGCAGCAGAGACAGTGTCGAAGAGACCCAGTACTTC; cdr3_aa: CASSRDSVEETQYF
clone_size: NA; d_call: NA; j_call: TRBJ1-6; v_call: TRBV6-5; cdr3_nt: TGTGCCAGCAGTTACGGACACTGGGATTCACCCCTCCACTTT; cdr3_aa: CASSYGHWDSPLHF
clone_size: few; d_call: NA; j_call: TRBJ1-2; v_call: TRBV5-1; cdr3_nt: TGCGCCAGCAGCTCATCAAGTCCCGCGGGCATCTATGGCTACACCTTC; cdr3_aa: CASSSSSPAGIYGYTF
clone_size: many; d_call: NA; j_call: TRBJ2-2; v_call: TRBV7-6; cdr3_nt: TGTGCCAGCAGCTTAGCTACAGGGCCCGCCGGGGAGCTGTTTTTT; cdr3_aa: CASSLATGPAGELFF
clone_size: few; d_call: TRBD2; j_call: TRBJ2-3; v_call: TRBV5-5; cdr3_nt: TGTGCCAGCAGCTTGGATCCTGCTAGCGGGGGGGATACGCAGTATTTT; cdr3_aa: CASSLDPASGGDTQYF
clone_size: many; d_call: TRBD1; j_call: TRBJ2-2; v_call: TRBV5-1; cdr3_nt: TGCGCCAGCAGCTCCTGGCCAGGACAGGGGACCGGGGAGCTGTTTTTT; cdr3_aa: CASSSWPGQGTGELFF
clone_size: many; d_call: TRBD1; j_call: TRBJ2-7; v_call: TRBV6-6; cdr3_nt: TGTGCCAGCAGTTACTCGGGGCCCCAGGGGGTTTACCACGAGCAGTACTTC; cdr3_aa: CASSYSGPQGVYHEQYF
clone_size: NA; d_call: NA; j_call: TRBJ2-7; v_call: TRBV12-3/TRBV12-4; cdr3_nt: TGTGCCAGCAGTTGGCTAGCTAGCGAGCAGTACTTC; cdr3_aa: CASSWLASEQYF
clone_size: NA; d_call: NA; j_call: TRBJ1-2; v_call: TRBV3-1; cdr3_nt: TGTGCCAGCAGTTCCGGGGGGGCCCGACTCGTTCAGGGCTACACCTTC; cdr3_aa: CASSSGGARLVQGYTF
clone_size: NA; d_call: NA; j_call: TRBJ1-2; v_call: TRBV10-3; cdr3_nt: TGTGCCATCAATCAGGGCTCCGGCTATGGCTACACCTTC; cdr3_aa: CAINQGSGYGYTF
clone_size: NA; d_call: NA; j_call: TRBJ2-5; v_call: TRBV7-2; cdr3_nt: TGTGCCAGCAGCTTAGTCCTCCCTTACCAAGAGACCCAGTACTTC; cdr3_aa: CASSLVLPYQETQYF
clone_size: few; d_call: NA; j_call: TRBJ2-5; v_call: TRBV5-1; cdr3_nt: TGCGCCAGCAGCTTCGAACCCCTGGGAGAGACCCAGTACTTC; cdr3_aa: CASSFEPLGETQYF
clone_size: few; d_call: NA; j_call: TRBJ1-2; v_call: TRBV4-1; cdr3_nt: TGCGCCAGCAGCCATGGAACAGGCGGCTACACCTTC; cdr3_aa: CASSHGTGGYTF
clone_size: NA; d_call: NA; j_call: TRBJ2-1; v_call: TRBV10-3; cdr3_nt: TGTGCCATCAGGCGGGGCTCCTACAATGAGCAGTTCTTC; cdr3_aa: CAIRRGSYNEQFF
clone_size: few; d_call: NA; j_call: TRBJ2-7; v_call: TRBV4-3; cdr3_nt: TGCGCCAGCAGCCAAGGCTTTGATAACTACGAGCAGTACTTC; cdr3_aa: CASSQGFDNYEQYF
clone_size: NA; d_call: TRBD1; j_call: TRBJ2-1; v_call: TRBV18; cdr3_nt: TGTGCCAGCTCACCACCAACAGGGGGGAACAATGAGCAGTTCTTC; cdr3_aa: CASSPPTGGNNEQFF
clone_size: few; d_call: NA; j_call: TRBJ1-2; v_call: TRBV7-2; cdr3_nt: TGTGCCAGCAGCTGGGGGCCGGGAGGCTACACCTTC; cdr3_aa: CASSWGPGGYTF
clone_size: few; d_call: NA; j_call: TRBJ1-4; v_call: TRBV5-1; cdr3_nt: TGCGCCAGCAGCCCACCTCCCCCTAATGAAAAACTGTTTTTT; cdr3_aa: CASSPPPPNEKLFF
clone_size: NA; d_call: NA; j_call: TRBJ2-5; v_call: TRBV11-2; cdr3_nt: TGTGCCAGCAGCTTTGGTTCGTCCCAAGAGACCCAGTACTTC; cdr3_aa: CASSFGSSQETQYF
clone_size: once; d_call: NA; j_call: TRBJ1-1; v_call: TRBV19; cdr3_nt: TGTGCCAGTAGTATCGGAGAGTTCTACACTGAAGCTTTCTTT; cdr3_aa: CASSIGEFYTEAFF
clone_size: many; d_call: TRBD1; j_call: TRBJ2-3; v_call: TRBV5-5; cdr3_nt: TGTGCCAGCAGCCCTACCTCAGGACAGGTTCCAGATACGCAGTATTTT; cdr3_aa: CASSPTSGQVPDTQYF
clone_size: NA; d_call: NA; j_call: TRBJ1-1; v_call: TRBV11-2; cdr3_nt: TGTGCCAGCAGCTTCATTGGGAACACTGAAGCTTTCTTT; cdr3_aa: CASSFIGNTEAFF
clone_size: NA; d_call: TRBD2; j_call: TRBJ2-1; v_call: TRBV6-5; cdr3_nt: TGTGCCAGCAGTCCAGCCGGGACTAGCGGGGTAGGTGAGCAGTTCTTC; cdr3_aa: CASSPAGTSGVGEQFF
clone_size: NA; d_call: NA; j_call: TRBJ2-1; v_call: TRBV24-1; cdr3_nt: TGTGCCACCAGTGATTTGTGGTCTGTCGATGAGCAGTTCTTC; cdr3_aa: CATSDLWSVDEQFF
clone_size: NA; d_call: NA; j_call: TRBJ1-1; v_call: TRBV5-8; cdr3_nt: TGTGCCAGCAGCTCTACAGCCGGGACGGTGGGGACTGAAGCTTTCTTT; cdr3_aa: CASSSTAGTVGTEAFF
clone_size: many; d_call: TRBD2; j_call: TRBJ2-1; v_call: TRBV4-3; cdr3_nt: TGCGCCAGCAGCCAATCCGCCGGGACTAGCGGGGGGGGGTACAATGAGCAGTTCTTC; cdr3_aa: CASSQSAGTSGGGYNEQFF
clone_size: many; d_call: NA; j_call: TRBJ2-3; v_call: TRBV4-3; cdr3_nt: TGCGCCAGCAGCCAAGATTGGGACGGCGGAGGCACAGATACGCAGTATTTT; cdr3_aa: CASSQDWDGGGTDTQYF
clone_size: few; d_call: NA; j_call: TRBJ2-7; v_call: TRBV6-1; cdr3_nt: TGTGCCAGCAGTGAGTGGGCAGCCTCCTACGAGCAGTACTTC; cdr3_aa: CASSEWAASYEQYF
clone_size: few; d_call: TRBD2; j_call: TRBJ2-7; v_call: TRBV12-3/TRBV12-4; cdr3_nt: TGTGCCAGCAGTCTAATAGCGGGGGGGCGTTCCTACGAGCAGTACTTC; cdr3_aa: CASSLIAGGRSYEQYF
clone_size: NA; d_call: TRBD1; j_call: TRBJ1-2; v_call: TRBV11-2; cdr3_nt: TGTGCCAGCAGCTTGGACAGGGGCCCGAGAGGCTACACCTTC; cdr3_aa: CASSLDRGPRGYTF
clone_size: NA; d_call: NA; j_call: TRBJ1-6; v_call: TRBV20-1; cdr3_nt: TGCAGTGCTAGTTCCCAGGAATCACCCCTCAACTTT; cdr3_aa: CSASSQESPLNF
clone_size: NA; d_call: TRBD1; j_call: TRBJ2-4; v_call: TRBV7-2; cdr3_nt: TGTGCCAGCAGCTCGCGACAGGGGTCGGACATTCAGTACTTC; cdr3_aa: CASSSRQGSDIQYF
clone_size: NA; d_call: NA; j_call: TRBJ1-2; v_call: TRBV5-1; cdr3_nt: TGCGCCAGCAGCCCCGAGGCTGGGGTTTATGGCTACACCTTC; cdr3_aa: CASSPEAGVYGYTF
clone_size: NA; d_call: NA; j_call: TRBJ1-2; v_call: TRBV9; cdr3_nt: TGTGCCAGCAGCGTATACTCCAGAGATCCAAACTATGGCTACACCTTC; cdr3_aa: CASSVYSRDPNYGYTF
clone_size: few; d_call: TRBD2; j_call: TRBJ2-3; v_call: TRBV20-1; cdr3_nt: TGCAGTGCTAGAGGTCCAGCGGGGGTCCCGGATACGCAGTATTTT; cdr3_aa: CSARGPAGVPDTQYF
clone_size: many; d_call: NA; j_call: TRBJ2-6; v_call: TRBV12-3/TRBV12-4; cdr3_nt: TGTGCCAGCAGTTTGGTGGCGGGGGCCAACGTCCTGACTTTC; cdr3_aa: CASSLVAGANVLTF
clone_size: NA; d_call: TRBD1; j_call: TRBJ2-1; v_call: TRBV7-2; cdr3_nt: TGTGCCAGCAGCTTAGCCTCGGACAGGGGGTTCAATGAGCAGTTCTTC; cdr3_aa: CASSLASDRGFNEQFF
clone_size: NA; d_call: NA; j_call: TRBJ2-7; v_call: TRBV30; cdr3_nt: TGTGCCTGGAGGATGGGAGGAATCTCCTACGAGCAGTACTTC; cdr3_aa: CAWRMGGISYEQYF
clone_size: NA; d_call: NA; j_call: TRBJ2-2; v_call: TRBV12-3/TRBV12-4; cdr3_nt: TGTGCCAGCAGTTTAATGGCTCGGTTGGTTCTAGCTGGCAGGGAGAAGGCCGGGGAGCTGTTTTTT; cdr3_aa: CASSLMARLVLAGREKAGELFF